This note documents a single T cell receptor beta chain sequence. Antigen specificity is unknown. This sample is drawn from a study of OX40 agonist ivuxolimab in advanced cancers. Across the study: Three patients had partial responses: one hepatocellular carcinoma, two cutaneous melanoma.

General observations from the study: The expanded peripheral T cells' antigen specificity was not determined.

V was clipped by 5 bases and J by 8 bases; unmatched bases: 4. Per germline, CDR1 MDHEN and CDR2 SYDVKM. This CDR3 contains 13 residues. The assay was immunoSEQ multiplex PCR, and TCRdb's table has in-frame clones only and misses some. The data show fewer than 75,000 clones, approximately 90% seen once. This receptor was taken from an adult with an advanced solid tumor such as melanoma, head and neck, liver or kidney cancer. The chain couples TRBV28 to TRBJ1-2; 11 bases match TRBD1. Source: CD4+ or CD8+ T cells sorted from blood, taken in a trial of the OX40 agonist ivuxolimab. For the CDR3, the DNA is TGTGCCAGCAGTACCGGGACAGGGGGAGGCTACACCTTC. Encoded protein: CASSTGTGGGYTF.